These 2 T cell receptor beta chains share one sample of origin, sequenced in a study of radiotherapy plus CTLA-4 blockade in lung cancer. The protocol was immunoSEQ multiplex PCR, while the TCRdb copy is restricted to in-frame clones and leaves out a portion. The sample includes under 65,000 clones, 77% of them seen just once. Sample: peripheral blood, taken from a patient treated with radiotherapy plus ipilimumab. The receptors shown here come from a human donor with non-small cell lung cancer whose response to radiotherapy plus ipilimumab could not be evaluated.

The CDR3, as DNA: TGTGCCAGCAGCCCGCAAATAACTAGCGGGGGGGCCACCGGGGAGCTGTTTTTT. Protein: CASSPQITSGGATGELFF. This chain links TRBV7-6 with TRBJ2-2; 13 nucleotides line up with TRBD2. This CDR3 comprises 18 residues. V shed 5 bases and J 4 bases; nucleotides not matched to a gene: 10. From germline, CDR1 is SGHVS and CDR2 FNYEAQ.

This clone has only a few counts. The chain carries TRBV5-1 and TRBJ1-4; TRBD1 matches 11 bases. V lost 5 bases to trimming and J lost 7 bases; unmatched junction nucleotides: 7. CDR1 and CDR2 (germline): SGHRS, YFSETQ. The CDR3 contains 15 residues. CDR3 in amino acids: CASRPRTGGSEKLFF. Written as DNA, the CDR3 is TGCGCCAGCAGACCTCGGACAGGGGGCTCTGAAAAACTGTTTTTT.